This T cell receptor beta chain was sequenced in a study of vaccination effects on CD4 cells after COVID-19. Once cultured for nine to ten days, the cells underwent separation to obtain CD4+ T cells. BNT162b2 vaccine or mRNA-1273 vaccine was given to participants in two doses. Measured with immunoSEQ multiplex PCR; TCRdb has only the in-frame clones, and not every one. The table lists tens of thousands of clones, around 85% of them singletons, with about 2.4% in the top ten. With respect to this clone: What it recognizes is unknown.

The sequenced sample was CD4+ T cells from PBMCs cultured without peptide, obtained after COVID-19 vaccination. The sequence was collected from a human donor who received a COVID-19 vaccine.

In DNA, the CDR3 is TGTGCCAGCAGCTTACCCCCCCGACTGGAAGGTGGGCAGTTCTTC. The encoded protein is CASSLPPRLEGGQFF. The V call is TRBV11-3, the J call TRBJ2-1; the D is unclear. Per germline, CDR1 SGHNT and CDR2 YENEEA. CDR3 length equals 15 residues. Trimming pared 2 bases from V and 12 bases from J, leaving 20 bases between.